Listed here are 15 T cell receptor beta chains from one sample, sequenced in a study of T-cell reconstitution after alpha-beta-depleted transplantation in children. During its preparation, the TCRbeta library received unique molecular identifiers. From the PCR reads, TCRdb called clonotypes with MiXCR, one entry per CDR3 protein. This table has 400,000 to 450,000 distinct CDR3 sequences, over 40% appearing once. This specimen was PBMCs, taken before TCRalphabeta/CD19-depleted stem cell transplant. The receptors were sampled from a girl aged 2-10 years with aplastic anemia, due to receive a stem cell transplant.

The rearrangement joins TRBV20-1 to TRBJ2-7, with D unclear. The V gene's germline CDR1 is DFQATT and CDR2 SNEGSKA (reference sequence). The CDR3 is 12 amino acids. Trimming removed 2 bases at V and 2 bases at J, with 7 bases between. The CDR3 DNA reads TGCAGTGCTAGAAACGGGCCCTACGAGCAGTACTTC. This encodes CSARNGPYEQYF.

CDR3 nucleotide sequence: TGTGCCAGCAGCCTAGGGACAGGGACGGCCGGGGAGACCCAGTACTTC. This sequence encodes CASSLGTGTAGETQYF. V usage is TRBV7-2 and J usage is TRBJ2-5, with TRBD1 identical over 9 bases. The CDR3 sequence is 16 residues long. In germline, CDR1 is SGHTA, CDR2 FQGNSA. V shed 5 bases and J 5 bases; nucleotides not matched to a gene: 12.

The V and J genes are TRBV20-1 and TRBJ2-7, with 9 positions matching TRBD1. J gave up 3 bases and V 5 bases, and 11 bases lay outside the gene matches. The CDR3 contains 15 residues. Germline CDR1 DFQATT, CDR2 SNEGSKA (reference sequence). The CDR3 DNA is TGCAGTGCTCCCCCGACCGGGACAGGGCTCTACGAGCAGTACTTC. Translation gives CSAPPTGTGLYEQYF.

The chain combines TRBV29-1 with TRBJ2-5; 9 nucleotides match TRBD1. J lost 2 bases, V lost 1 base, and 8 bases had no gene match. The CDR3 is 16 amino acids. Germline values: CDR1 SQVTM, CDR2 ANQGSEA. Here the CDR3 reads CSVEVAGTGKQETQYF. The CDR3 coding sequence is TGCAGCGTTGAAGTGGCAGGGACAGGGAAACAAGAGACCCAGTACTTC.

The table lists this clonotype with many counts. The rearrangement uses TRBV5-1 and TRBJ2-5; D gene uncertain. Trimming left V 0 bases short and J 5 bases short, with 14 bases between. The CDR3 length is 15 residues. Germline CDR1 is SGHRS and CDR2 is YFSETQ. The CDR3 protein is CASSLARPFGETQYF. CDR3 DNA: TGCGCCAGCAGCTTGGCCAGGCCCTTCGGTGAGACCCAGTACTTC.

The sample holds one count of this clonotype. This rearrangement joins TRBV15 to TRBJ2-2, with a tentative D call TRBD1 (6 bases). The CDR3 spans 17 residues. CDR1 is LNHNV and CDR2 is YYDKDF in the germline V gene (reference sequence). The V gene lost 5 bases and the J gene lost 2 bases, with 18 bases spanning the gap. In nucleotides, the CDR3 is TGTGCCACCAGCCGGTGGTCAAGGACAGCAAACACCGGGGAGCTGTTTTTT. Protein: CATSRWSRTANTGELFF.

The chain combines TRBV28 with TRBJ2-7, with D unresolved. This CDR3 region has 14 residues. Trimming removed 6 bases from V and 5 bases from J, with 17 bases in between. CDR1 is MDHEN, CDR2 SYDVKM, per germline. The CDR3 protein is CASRLLGPLDEQYF. The CDR3 DNA reads as TGTGCCAGCAGGTTGTTGGGTCCCCTCGACGAGCAGTACTTC.

This clonotype was found many times. This chain links TRBV12-3 or TRBV12-4 with TRBJ2-4, with 9 nucleotides matching TRBD2. CDR3 size: 16 residues. After removal of 2 bases from V and 3 bases from J, the junction contained 5 bases not matched to a gene. The CDR3 DNA is TGTGCCAGCAGTTTATGGGCGGGAGGGCTCAAAAACATTCAGTACTTC. Protein product: CASSLWAGGLKNIQYF.

There are many counts of this clonotype. The V and J genes are TRBV11-2 and TRBJ1-1; the match to TRBD1 covers 8 bases. Germline CDR1 is SGHAT and CDR2 is FQNNGV. The CDR3 spans 14 residues. The ends lost 6 bases at V and 4 bases at J; junction bases unmatched: 7. The CDR3 region is CASRLDRGRTEAFF. The CDR3 DNA sequence: TGTGCCAGCAGGCTAGACAGGGGACGCACTGAAGCTTTCTTT.

The rearrangement joins TRBV5-1 to TRBJ2-1; 7 nucleotides line up with TRBD1. In germline, CDR1 is SGHRS, CDR2 YFSETQ. Losses at the gene ends were 6 bases for V and 0 bases for J; bases not matched to a gene: 9. This CDR3 comprises 16 residues. CDR3 in DNA: TGCGCCAGCACGTATTCAGGGGGAAGCTCCTACAATGAGCAGTTCTTC. This encodes CASTYSGGSSYNEQFF.

In its sample, this clonotype was seen a few times. The rearrangement joins TRBV20-1 to TRBJ1-5; weak D call: TRBD1 (5 bases). This CDR3 has 15 amino acids. The V end was cut by 3 bases, the J end by 2 bases, with 14 bases between. Germline V gives CDR1 DFQATT, CDR2 SNEGSKA (reference sequence). CDR3: CSARTQGAGNQPQHF. Written as DNA, the CDR3 is TGCAGTGCTAGGACTCAGGGAGCGGGCAATCAGCCCCAGCATTTT.

This clonotype has a count of ten or more. The chain is built from TRBV20-1 and TRBJ1-2, with TRBD1 identical over 12 bases. Unmatched junction bases numbered 15, after V lost 6 bases and J lost 4 bases. This CDR3 is 17 amino acids long. Germline V gives CDR1 DFQATT, CDR2 SNEGSKA (reference sequence). The CDR3, as DNA: TGCAGTGCCGCCATTCAGGGACAGGGGGCCCGGAGCTATGGCTACACCTTC. Translation: CSAAIQGQGARSYGYTF.

As for this clonotype: Being one base from a much bigger clone, this may be a read error. In DNA, the CDR3 is TGTGCCAGCAGTCAACTAGCGTACCACAAGCAGTACTTC. Its protein product is CASSQLAYHKQYF. The V gene is TRBV12-3 or TRBV12-4, the J gene TRBJ2-7; 7 bases fit TRBD2. The V gene end was trimmed by 5 bases and the J gene end by 8 bases; junction bases not matched to a gene: 9. This CDR3 region has 13 residues.

At least ten counts were recorded for this clonotype. The rearrangement uses TRBV20-1 and TRBJ2-3; a possible D gene is TRBD1 (6 bases). V gave up 4 bases and J gave up 3 bases, with 14 bases separating them. The CDR3 spans 14 residues. The germline V gene encodes CDR1 DFQATT and CDR2 SNEGSKA (reference sequence). In DNA, the CDR3 is TGCAGTGCTACCGGCCCAGGGGTGACAGATACGCAGTATTTT. Translated: CSATGPGVTDTQYF.

This clonotype was counted between two and nine times. This chain joins TRBV7-2 and TRBJ2-1; D possibly corresponds to TRBD1 (6 bases). V dropped 0 bases and J dropped 5 bases, with 11 bases sitting between them. Per germline, CDR1 SGHTA and CDR2 FQGNSA. The CDR3 length is 15 residues. Here the CDR3 reads CASSLAVTGNNEQFF. DNA of the CDR3: TGTGCCAGCAGCTTAGCTGTGACAGGCAACAATGAGCAGTTCTTC.